This T cell receptor (beta chain) was sequenced during a study of shared clonotypes between healthy human individuals. Study-wide results and caveats: Generation probabilities were higher for clonotypes shared across all four sorted-subset donors than for unshared ones.

CD8 cells regarded as naive lacked CD45RO, were positively chosen for CCR7, and omitted terminally differentiated effector memory CD45RA+ cells. In the sorted-subset replicate PCRs, 200 ng DNA, 25,000 to 30,000 T cell genomes, was used. Only in-frame clones appear in the TCRdb table, and some are missing; sequencing was by immunoSEQ multiplex PCR. The sample consists of some 2,000,000 clones, about 95% of them appearing once. The CDR3 length is 15 residues. Germline lookup yields CDR1 MNHEY and CDR2 SVGAGI. V was cut by 7 bases and J by 4 bases, with 17 bases left in between. On this clone: Its antigen is currently unknown.

This rearrangement joins TRBV6-5 to TRBJ2-4; maybe TRBD1 (7 bases). The clonotype was recovered from a young man in good health. Sequencing used naive CD8+ T cells sorted from blood. The CDR3 protein is CASKITGEAKNIQYF. The CDR3 region has the DNA TGTGCCAGCAAAATTACAGGGGAGGCTAAAAACATTCAGTACTTC.